A selection of T cell receptor beta chains follows, all from one sample in a study of T cells in Graves' hyperthyroidism and ophthalmopathy. TCRdb redid the calling of the multiplex PCR reads with MiXCR, one entry per CDR3 protein. The sample yields about 640,000 distinct CDR3 sequences, less than 25% seen once. The sequenced material came from blood. The source of these receptors is a man aged 25-40 years with Graves' ophthalmopathy. Each CDR3 is given with its conserved first and last residue. D genes are given only for firm matches. Clone size is shown for a subset of rows, as once, few, many or a class of expanded clone.

CDR3aa	CDR3nt	j_gene	v_gene	d_gene	abundance
CASSYSYGTEDQPQHF	TGTGCCAGCAGTTACTCTTACGGGACAGAGGATCAGCCCCAGCATTTT	TRBJ1-5	TRBV6-5	TRBD1	many
CASSYTGGVQPQHF	TGTGCCAGCAGTTACACAGGGGGGGTTCAGCCCCAGCATTTT	TRBJ1-5	TRBV6-5	TRBD1	.
CASSSSTSGTDTQYF	TGTGCCAGCAGCTCCTCAACTAGCGGCACAGATACGCAGTATTTT	TRBJ2-3	TRBV13	TRBD2	few
CAISRTGNTPYEQYF	TGTGCCATCAGCCGGACAGGCAATACCCCCTACGAGCAGTACTTC	TRBJ2-7	TRBV10-3	TRBD1	.
CASIQNTEAFF	TGTGCCAGCATCCAGAACACTGAAGCTTTCTTT	TRBJ1-1	TRBV12-3/TRBV12-4	.	many
CASSYYSGLAGDRKQYF	TGTGCCAGCAGTTACTACTCAGGACTAGCGGGAGATAGGAAGCAGTACTTC	TRBJ2-7	TRBV6-6	TRBD2	few
CASSLVGAGTDTQYF	TGTGCCAGCAGTTTAGTAGGGGCGGGCACAGATACGCAGTATTTT	TRBJ2-3	TRBV12-3/TRBV12-4	.	few
CASSFLRQGKAFF	TGTGCCAGCAGTTTCCTCCGACAGGGGAAAGCTTTCTTT	TRBJ1-1	TRBV28	TRBD1	many
CSAEGLSEQPQHF	TGCAGTGCTGAGGGGCTTTCAGAGCAGCCCCAGCATTTT	TRBJ1-5	TRBV20-1	.	few
CASSQDRAALGVEQYF	TGTGCCAGCAGCCAGGACAGGGCGGCCCTTGGGGTCGAGCAGTACTTC	TRBJ2-7	TRBV11-2	TRBD1	.
CASSLSAGVGTEAFF	TGTGCCAGCAGCTTATCGGCCGGGGTCGGGACTGAAGCTTTCTTT	TRBJ1-1	TRBV11-2	.	many
CASSQPDPLTYEQYF	TGTGCCAGCAGCCAACCCGACCCGCTTACCTACGAGCAGTACTTC	TRBJ2-7	TRBV7-9	.	few
CASRDQGYNPYEQYF	TGTGCCAGCAGGGATCAGGGATACAACCCTTACGAGCAGTACTTC	TRBJ2-7	TRBV11-2	.	many
CASSEGLADYEQYF	TGTGCCAGCAGCGAGGGACTAGCGGACTACGAGCAGTACTTC	TRBJ2-7	TRBV9	TRBD2	many
CASSSYSGRAVNEQFF	TGCGCCAGCAGCTCCTATAGCGGGAGGGCAGTCAATGAGCAGTTCTTC	TRBJ2-1	TRBV5-1	TRBD2	.
CTSSLSGDRGDYTGELFF	TGTACCAGCAGTTTATCGGGAGACAGGGGGGACTACACCGGGGAGCTGTTTTTT	TRBJ2-2	TRBV12-3/TRBV12-4	TRBD1	few
CASSPGNTLYEQYF	TGTGCCAGCAGCCCGGGGAACACCCTCTACGAGCAGTACTTC	TRBJ2-7	TRBV6-1	.	.
CASSPRPSGPMYYNEQFF	TGTGCCAGCTCACCACGGCCTAGCGGGCCCATGTACTACAATGAGCAGTTCTTC	TRBJ2-1	TRBV18	TRBD2	few
CASSLGSGAFF	TGCGCCAGCAGCTTGGGGAGTGGAGCTTTCTTT	TRBJ1-1	TRBV5-1	.	many
CASSQERFYGYTF	TGTGCCAGCAGCCAAGAACGGTTTTATGGCTACACCTTC	TRBJ1-2	TRBV3-1	.	many
CASSYSMGGGYEQYF	TGTGCCAGCAGTTACAGCATGGGGGGGGGCTACGAGCAGTACTTC	TRBJ2-7	TRBV6-2/TRBV6-3	TRBD2	few
CASSYSQTGNTIYF	TGTGCCAGCAGTTACTCGCAGACTGGAAACACCATATATTTT	TRBJ1-3	TRBV6-5	.	few
CASISQGAWNEQFF	TGTGCCAGCATAAGTCAGGGGGCCTGGAATGAGCAGTTCTTC	TRBJ2-1	TRBV28	TRBD1	many
CASSPWADHQETQYF	TGTGCCAGCTCACCATGGGCAGACCACCAAGAGACCCAGTACTTC	TRBJ2-5	TRBV18	.	few
CASSYDDGGETQYF	TGTGCCAGCAGTTACGACGACGGAGGAGAGACCCAGTACTTC	TRBJ2-5	TRBV6-6	.	many
CAITVTSGSSNEQFF	TGTGCCATCACCGTGACTAGCGGGAGCAGCAATGAGCAGTTCTTC	TRBJ2-1	TRBV10-3	TRBD2	.
CASSQVGSLRTSSYNEQFF	TGTGCCAGCAGCCAAGTTGGATCCTTACGAACCAGCTCCTACAATGAGCAGTTCTTC	TRBJ2-1	TRBV3-1	.	few
CASRGSTGGHEQYF	TGCGCCAGCAGAGGATCGACAGGGGGCCACGAGCAGTACTTC	TRBJ2-7	TRBV5-1	TRBD1	few
CASSYEIDVYQETQYF	TGTGCCAGCAGTTACGAAATCGACGTATACCAAGAGACCCAGTACTTC	TRBJ2-5	TRBV6-2/TRBV6-3	.	few
CASSFSRREASYEQYF	TGTGCCAGCAGTTTTAGTCGCAGGGAAGCCTCCTACGAGCAGTACTTC	TRBJ2-7	TRBV28	.	many
CASSRQMNTEAFF	TGTGCCAGCAGTAGACAGATGAACACTGAAGCTTTCTTT	TRBJ1-1	TRBV6-4	.	many
CASSYFSTSRRVYQETQYF	TGTGCCAGCAGTTACTTTTCGACTAGTCGGAGGGTGTACCAAGAGACCCAGTACTTC	TRBJ2-5	TRBV6-2/TRBV6-3	.	few
CASSQEVYLETQYF	TGTGCCAGCAGCCAAGAGGTATACCTAGAGACCCAGTACTTC	TRBJ2-5	TRBV14	.	.
CASSGWNEQFF	TGTGCCAGCAGTGGTTGGAATGAGCAGTTCTTC	TRBJ2-1	TRBV11-2	.	many
CASSLLAGENIQYF	TGTGCCAGCAGCCTACTAGCGGGAGAGAACATTCAGTACTTC	TRBJ2-4	TRBV3-1	TRBD2	.
CASSLALAGAYNEQFF	TGTGCCAGCAGCTTAGCTCTAGCGGGAGCCTACAATGAGCAGTTCTTC	TRBJ2-1	TRBV11-2	TRBD2	many
CASSPATTGDVYEQYF	TGCGCCAGCAGCCCCGCCACGACAGGGGATGTCTACGAGCAGTACTTC	TRBJ2-7	TRBV5-1	TRBD1	.
CASSSGGAINQPQHF	TGTGCCAGCTCTTCAGGGGGCGCAATCAATCAGCCCCAGCATTTT	TRBJ1-5	TRBV28	TRBD1	.
CASSLAVSGVETQYF	TGTGCCAGCAGCTTAGCGGTATCTGGGGTGGAGACCCAGTACTTC	TRBJ2-5	TRBV7-2	.	many
CATLEGQLGSGANVLTF	TGTGCCACCCTCGAGGGACAGCTCGGATCTGGGGCCAACGTCCTGACTTTC	TRBJ2-6	TRBV28	TRBD1	.
CASTREGVGTGELFF	TGTGCCAGCACCAGGGAGGGAGTCGGTACCGGGGAGCTGTTTTTT	TRBJ2-2	TRBV6-1	TRBD2	few
CASSLGLAGGETQYF	TGTGCCAGCAGCCTAGGACTAGCGGGCGGGGAGACCCAGTACTTC	TRBJ2-5	TRBV11-2	TRBD2	many